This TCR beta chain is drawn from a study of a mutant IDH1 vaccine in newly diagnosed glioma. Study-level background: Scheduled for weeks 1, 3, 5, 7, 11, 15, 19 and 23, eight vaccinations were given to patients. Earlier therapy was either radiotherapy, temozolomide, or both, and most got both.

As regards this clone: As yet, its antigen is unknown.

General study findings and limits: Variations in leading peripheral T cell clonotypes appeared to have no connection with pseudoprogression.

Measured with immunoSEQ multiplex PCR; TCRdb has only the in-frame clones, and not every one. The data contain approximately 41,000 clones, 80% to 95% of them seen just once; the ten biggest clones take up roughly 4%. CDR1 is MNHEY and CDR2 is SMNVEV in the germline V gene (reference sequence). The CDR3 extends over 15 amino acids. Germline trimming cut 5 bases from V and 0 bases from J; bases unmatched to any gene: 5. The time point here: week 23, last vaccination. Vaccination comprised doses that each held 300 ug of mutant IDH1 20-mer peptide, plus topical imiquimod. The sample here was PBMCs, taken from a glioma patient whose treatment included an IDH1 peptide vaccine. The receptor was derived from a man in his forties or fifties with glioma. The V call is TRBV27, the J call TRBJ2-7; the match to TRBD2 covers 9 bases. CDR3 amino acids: CASSLKREASYEQYF. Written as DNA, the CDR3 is TGTGCCAGCAGTCTGAAGCGGGAGGCCTCCTACGAGCAGTACTTC.